A selection of T cell receptor beta chains follows, all from one sample in a study of T-cell reconstitution after alpha-beta-depleted transplantation in children. One entry per CDR3 protein, called by TCRdb with MiXCR from the PCR reads. The sample lists around 370,000 distinct CDR3 sequences, roughly 15% occurring once. Sequenced here: PBMCs, mostly from graft donor cells, sampled 360 days after TCRalphabeta/CD19-depleted stem cell transplant. These receptors were collected from a male patient aged 2 to 10 who had a stem cell transplant for acute lymphoblastic leukemia, so the T cells may come from the graft donor. CDR3s include the opening cysteine and the closing phenylalanine or tryptophan. Each record gives: clone size, CDR3 length, D gene, V gene, J gene, CDR3 protein, CDR3 DNA. A D gene is named only where the DNA matches it firmly. Clone size appears in some rows only: once, few, many, or a class for an expanded clone.

>-|16|TRBD1|TRBV5-1|TRBJ2-3
CASSLDDRGRTDTQYF
TGCGCCAGCAGCTTGGACGACAGGGGGCGCACAGATACGCAGTATTTT
>few|16|TRBD2|TRBV7-2|TRBJ2-2
CASSHRLAGNTGELFF
TGTGCCAGCAGCCATAGACTAGCGGGGAACACCGGGGAGCTGTTTTTT
>-|16|-|TRBV14|TRBJ2-7
CASSQDPWRPPLEQYF
TGTGCCAGCAGCCAAGACCCATGGCGTCCCCCTTTGGAGCAGTACTTC
>few|16|TRBD2|TRBV28|TRBJ2-7
CASSFPKGPGGKEQYF
TGTGCCAGCAGTTTCCCAAAGGGGCCCGGGGGGAAGGAGCAGTACTTC
>-|13|-|TRBV20-1|TRBJ2-7
CSARPTGTYEQYF
TGCAGTGCTAGGCCAACTGGGACCTACGAGCAGTACTTC
>many|13|-|TRBV20-1|TRBJ1-4
CSARKGVGEKLFF
TGCAGTGCTAGAAAGGGGGTTGGGGAAAAACTGTTTTTT
>few|15|TRBD2|TRBV4-1|TRBJ2-3
CASSPSGASTDTQYF
TGCGCCAGCAGCCCAAGCGGGGCCTCCACAGATACGCAGTATTTT
>many|14|TRBD2|TRBV29-1|TRBJ2-7
CSVEEAGVPYEQYF
TGCAGCGTTGAAGAAGCGGGAGTGCCCTACGAGCAGTACTTC
>-|16|-|TRBV7-2|TRBJ2-3
CASSPDSGPSTDTQYF
TGTGCCAGCAGCCCCGATAGCGGACCTAGCACAGATACGCAGTATTTT
>many|14|TRBD2|TRBV4-3|TRBJ2-1
CASSQDLMGLAQFF
TGCGCCAGCAGCCAAGACTTGATGGGACTAGCTCAGTTCTTC
>few|17|-|TRBV10-3|TRBJ2-5
CAIGDPGGPGAQETQYF
TGTGCCATCGGAGACCCGGGGGGTCCGGGGGCCCAAGAGACCCAGTACTTC
>few|15|TRBD2|TRBV10-3|TRBJ2-2
CAISDSGREVRELFF
TGTGCCATCAGTGATTCGGGGAGGGAAGTACGTGAGCTGTTTTTT
>few|14|-|TRBV7-6|TRBJ2-3
CASSATAYTDTQYF
TGTGCCAGTTCCGCGACAGCCTACACAGATACGCAGTATTTT
>once|20|TRBD2|TRBV5-4|TRBJ2-1
CASSLAPGTSGKSSYNEQFF
TGTGCCAGCAGCTTGGCCCCCGGGACTAGCGGAAAGAGCTCCTACAATGAGCAGTTCTTC
>many|14|-|TRBV7-2|TRBJ2-1
CASSLRLVYNEQFF
TGTGCCAGCAGCTTGCGACTAGTTTACAATGAGCAGTTCTTC
>-|15|-|TRBV29-1|TRBJ2-7
CSVEGGRDGFYEQYF
TGCAGCGTTGAAGGAGGACGGGATGGCTTCTACGAGCAGTACTTC
>few|14|-|TRBV6-2/TRBV6-3|TRBJ1-5
CASQGTKSNQPQHF
TGTGCCAGTCAGGGGACGAAGAGCAATCAGCCCCAGCATTTT
>-|15|TRBD2|TRBV12-3/TRBV12-4|TRBJ2-1
CASAWVLAGGNEQFF
TGTGCCAGCGCCTGGGTGCTAGCGGGAGGTAATGAGCAGTTCTTC
>many|14|TRBD2|TRBV6-1|TRBJ2-3
CASRQSGTADTQYF
TGTGCCAGCAGGCAGAGCGGGACTGCAGATACGCAGTATTTT
>few|14|-|TRBV7-2|TRBJ1-2
CASSLAGESYGYTF
TGTGCCAGCAGCTTAGCAGGGGAAAGCTATGGCTACACCTTC
>few|15|-|TRBV9|TRBJ1-1
CASSLSGAGNTEAFF
TGTGCCAGCAGCCTCTCCGGCGCAGGGAACACTGAAGCTTTCTTT
>few|13|-|TRBV28|TRBJ2-3
CASSSGRGDTQYF
TGTGCCAGCAGTTCGGGGAGAGGGGATACGCAGTATTTT
>few|17|TRBD2|TRBV12-3/TRBV12-4|TRBJ2-2
CASSRLAGGMGTGELFF
TGTGCCAGCAGTAGACTAGCGGGAGGGATGGGCACCGGGGAGCTGTTTTTT
>many|19|TRBD2|TRBV6-5|TRBJ2-1
CASSYVGVRAGVSYNEQFF
TGTGCCAGCAGTTACGTGGGGGTCCGAGCGGGAGTCTCCTACAATGAGCAGTTCTTC
>-|14|TRBD1|TRBV20-1|TRBJ1-2
CSARGQGLNYGYTF
TGCAGTGCCCGCGGACAGGGCCTTAACTATGGCTACACCTTC
>-|16|TRBD2|TRBV27|TRBJ2-7
CASSLSFPGRGWEQYF
TGTGCCAGCAGTTTATCGTTCCCAGGGAGGGGATGGGAGCAGTACTTC